This TCR beta chain was observed in a study of shared clonotypes between healthy human individuals. V was trimmed by 5 bases and J by 1 base, leaving 18 bases between them. The CDR3 has 16 amino acids. Germline V gene data show CDR1 as SGHVT and CDR2 as SQSDAQ. Naive CD8 cells comprised CD45RO-negative, CCR7-positively selected cells, excluding terminally differentiated effector memory CD45RA+ cells. Profiling relied on immunoSEQ multiplex PCR, and the TCRdb table lists in-frame clones only, not all of them. Found here are about 2.1 million clones, around 95% of them singletons; the top ten hold around 1.8%.

The TCR comes from a man in his late teens or twenties in good health. Some clones in this sample may be carry-over from other donors' samples. This chain connects TRBV7-4 to TRBJ2-7; perhaps TRBD1 as D (7 bases). Source material: naive CD8+ T cells from PBMCs. This CDR3 is CASSPNRGGGSYEQYF. As DNA, the CDR3 is TGTGCCAGCAGCCCTAACAGGGGAGGAGGGTCCTACGAGCAGTACTTC.